This T cell receptor beta chain is from a study of T cell responses to AZD1222 COVID-19 vaccine. Study-wide points: Baseline seropositivity characterized only six AZD1222 recipients. The CD4 TCRs associated with vaccination extended across spike and predominated at 160-218 and 743-854.

Between the trimmed V and J ends, which lost 2 bases and 12 bases, there was a span of 20 bases. The CDR3 extends over 15 amino acids. CDR1 and CDR2 (germline): MNHEY, SVGEGT. Concerning this clone itself: Its antigen is not known.

The protocol was immunoSEQ multiplex PCR, while the TCRdb copy is restricted to in-frame clones and leaves out a portion. The table records about 110,000 clones, about 90% of them present only once. The sequence was obtained from an adult in good health. The rearrangement uses TRBV6-2 or TRBV6-3 and TRBJ2-4, with a tentative D call TRBD2 (5 bases). The material sequenced was peripheral blood, taken on day 0 of AZD1222 vaccination. CDR3 DNA: TGTGCCAGCAGTTACGGAGGCGGAACCGCCCGTACTCAGTACTTC. This sequence encodes CASSYGGGTARTQYF.